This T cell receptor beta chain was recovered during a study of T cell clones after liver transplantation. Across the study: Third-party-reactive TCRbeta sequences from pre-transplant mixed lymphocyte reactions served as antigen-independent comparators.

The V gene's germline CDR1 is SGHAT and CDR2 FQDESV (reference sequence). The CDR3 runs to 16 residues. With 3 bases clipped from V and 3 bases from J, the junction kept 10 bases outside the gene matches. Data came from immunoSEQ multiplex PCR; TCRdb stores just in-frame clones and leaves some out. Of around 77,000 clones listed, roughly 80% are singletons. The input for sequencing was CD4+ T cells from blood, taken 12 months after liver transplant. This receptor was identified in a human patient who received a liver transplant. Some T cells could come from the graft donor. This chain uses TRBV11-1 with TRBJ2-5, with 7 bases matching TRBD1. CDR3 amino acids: CASSLWLGQSKETQYF. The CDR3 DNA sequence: TGTGCCAGCAGCTTGTGGTTGGGACAGTCGAAAGAGACCCAGTACTTC.